What follows are 27 T cell receptor beta chains derived from one specimen sequenced in a study of blood T cell repertoires in COVID-19. Repertoires were generated with immunoSEQ multiplex PCR, while TCRdb's copy carries only in-frame clones and drops some. Of around 53,000 clones in the sample, 77% were seen once. The sequenced sample was peripheral blood. Every receptor here comes from a man aged 70 or older with active or convalescent COVID-19.

The chain uses TRBV19 and TRBJ1-5, with D possibly matching TRBD1 (6 bases). The CDR3 length is 15 residues. Germline CDR1 reads LNHDA; CDR2 reads SQIVND (reference sequence). V lost 10 bases to trimming and J lost 7 bases, with 23 bases between them. CDR3 loop: CATRITRGGLQPQHF. In DNA form, the CDR3 reads TGTGCCACCAGGATCACGCGGGGGGGGCTACAGCCCCAGCATTTT.

The table lists this clone with a count of one. This chain links TRBV24-1 with TRBJ2-2; 14 nucleotides line up with TRBD2. Germline values: CDR1 KGHDR, CDR2 SFDVKD. The V and J ends lost 4 bases and 4 bases, in that order; junction bases with no gene match: 13. This CDR3 has 20 amino acids. CDR3 sequence reads: CATSEPTGTSGGLFTGELFF. As DNA, the CDR3 is TGTGCCACCAGTGAGCCAACCGGGACTAGCGGGGGCCTCTTCACCGGGGAGCTGTTTTTT.

The chain is built from TRBV18 and TRBJ2-3, with 12 bases identical to TRBD2. The length of the CDR3 is 17 residues. V trimming: 2 bases; J trimming: 2 bases; junction bases outside the gene matches: 5. Germline-derived CDR1 and CDR2 are KGHSH and LQKENI. The CDR3 nucleotides read TGTGCCAGCTCACCAAGTGGACTAGCGGGGTTCACAGATACGCAGTATTTT. Its protein product is CASSPSGLAGFTDTQYF.

A few counts support this clone. V and J are TRBV7-9 and TRBJ1-2; D remains unclear. Trimming shortened V by 3 bases and J by 12 bases, and 14 bases separated the two germline ends. Germline V lookup: CDR1 SEHNR, CDR2 FQNEAQ (reference sequence). This CDR3 is 12 amino acids long. CDR3 in DNA: TGTGCCAGCAGCTTTGAGGCCAAAGGCCACACCTTC. Protein sequence: CASSFEAKGHTF.

This clone was observed once. The chain joins TRBV9 to TRBJ2-1; TRBD2 matches at 10 bases. Germline values: CDR1 SGDLS, CDR2 YYNGEE. With 1 base clipped from V and 2 bases from J, the junction kept 0 bases outside the gene matches. The CDR3 length is 15 residues. The CDR3 DNA sequence: TGTGCCAGCAGCGTAACTAGCGGGACCTACAATGAGCAGTTCTTC. This translates into CASSVTSGTYNEQFF. Full variable domain (remainder filled in from reference TRBV9 and TRBJ2-1): DSGVTQTPKHLITATGQRVTLRCSPRSGDLSVYWYQQSLDQGLQFLIQYYNGEERAKGNILERFSAQQFPDLHSELNLSSLELGDSALYFCASSVTSGTYNEQFFGPGTRLTVL.

This chain connects TRBV19 to TRBJ1-2, with D possibly being TRBD1 (5 bases). The V end lost 8 bases, the J end lost 4 bases, and 11 bases lay between the germline ends. The CDR3 is 12 amino acids. CDR1 and CDR2 from the germline V gene are LNHDA and SQIVND (reference sequence). CDR3 sequence (DNA): TGTGCCAGTCAGGGCTCGGGCTATGGCTACACCTTC. Protein sequence: CASQGSGYGYTF.

The genes are TRBV6-2 or TRBV6-3 and TRBJ2-7, with TRBD2 matching over 11 bases. Germline V gene data show CDR1 as MNHEY and CDR2 as SVGEGT. V lost 4 bases and J lost 5; bases outside the gene matches: 1. This CDR3 region has 13 residues. The CDR3 DNA reads as TGTGCCAGCAGTTCGGGACTAGCGGACGAGCAGTACTTC. Translated: CASSSGLADEQYF.

The chain links TRBV28 to TRBJ2-7; D is uncertain. CDR3 length: 12 residues. Trimming removed 6 bases from V and 5 bases from J, with 11 bases in between. Germline V gene lookup returns CDR1 MDHEN and CDR2 SYDVKM. The CDR3 sequence is CASRPSSNEQYF. CDR3 bases: TGTGCCAGCAGGCCCTCGTCTAACGAGCAGTACTTC.

V and J are TRBV27 and TRBJ1-2; D unclear. This CDR3 has 15 amino acids. The V gene lost 7 bases and the J gene lost 7 bases, with 22 bases spanning the gap. The V gene's germline CDR1 is MNHEY and CDR2 SMNVEV (reference sequence). The CDR3 reads CASISAGFASSGYTF. The DNA for the CDR3 is TGTGCCAGCATCTCCGCCGGGTTTGCCTCCAGTGGCTACACCTTC.

This clone was counted only a few times. The chain uses TRBV27 and TRBJ1-6; no definite D call. The CDR3 extends over 12 amino acids. Trimming removed 3 bases at V and 8 bases at J, with 5 bases between. From germline, CDR1 is MNHEY and CDR2 SMNVEV (reference sequence). CDR3 coding DNA: TGTGCCAGCAGTTTTCGGGATTCACCCCTCCACTTT. Its translation: CASSFRDSPLHF.

J is TRBJ1-1 and V is TRBV3-1 (or the pseudogene TRBV3-2); D unresolved. Germline V gene sequence: CDR1 LGHDT, CDR2 YNNKEL (reference sequence). This CDR3 contains 14 residues. V gave up 4 bases and J gave up 1 base, with 10 bases separating them. The CDR3: CASSPRMQNTEAFF. The CDR3 bases are TGTGCCAGCAGCCCGAGGATGCAGAACACTGAAGCTTTCTTT.

J is TRBJ2-1 and V is TRBV27, with TRBD2 matching 7 bases. Germline CDR1 and CDR2: MNHEY and SMNVEV (reference sequence). The CDR3 has 20 residues. V lost 2 bases and J lost 0; bases outside the gene matches: 16. CDR3 in DNA: TGTGCCAGCAGTTTAGGGTGGTGGCTAGCGGAAGGGAGCTCCTACAATGAGCAGTTCTTC. It is translated as CASSLGWWLAEGSSYNEQFF.

This clone has more than one count but fewer than ten. The V gene is TRBV7-6, the J gene TRBJ1-3; TRBD1 matches at 8 bases. CDR3 length equals 15 residues. The germline V gene encodes CDR1 SGHVS and CDR2 FNYEAQ. The V and J ends lost 5 bases and 2 bases, in that order; junction bases with no gene match: 5. The CDR3 sequence is CASSQTQGAGNTIYF. In DNA form, the CDR3 reads TGTGCCAGCAGCCAAACACAGGGGGCTGGAAACACCATATATTTT.

This clone qualifies as large. The J gene is TRBJ2-1, the V gene TRBV6-5; 7 bases fit TRBD1. Germline assignment: CDR1 MNHEY and CDR2 SVGAGI. CDR3 size: 14 residues. V trimming: 3 bases; J trimming: 8 bases; junction bases outside the gene matches: 7. CDR3 residues: CASSYGTDKYEQFF. The CDR3 DNA reads as TGTGCCAGCAGTTATGGGACAGATAAGTATGAGCAGTTCTTC.

V usage is TRBV4-1 and J usage is TRBJ2-7; TRBD1 matches at 7 bases. V shed 3 bases, J shed 2 bases, and the junction held 7 bases outside the gene matches. CDR3 length: 15 residues. From germline, CDR1 is MGHRA and CDR2 YSYEKL. The DNA for the CDR3 is TGCGCCAGCAGCCACGGACAGGTCGAACCCTACGAGCAGTACTTC. Its translation: CASSHGQVEPYEQYF.

V gene TRBV28 combines with J gene TRBJ2-4; 7 positions match TRBD1. Looked up from germline, CDR1 is MDHEN and CDR2 is SYDVKM. The CDR3 loop spans 14 amino acids. V lost 6 bases to trimming and J lost 5 bases; unmatched junction nucleotides: 7. Here the CDR3 DNA reads TGTGCCAGCAGCATACAGGGGAACCAAAACATTCAGTACTTC. Translating it yields CASSIQGNQNIQYF.

V usage is TRBV3-1 (or the pseudogene TRBV3-2) and J usage is TRBJ2-3; D not resolved. Per the germline V gene, CDR1 is LGHDT and CDR2 is YNNKEL (reference sequence). V was shortened by 0 bases and J by 6 bases, with 7 bases between the two germline ends. This CDR3 region has 13 residues. DNA for the CDR3: TGTGCCAGCAGCCAAGAACCGGAGGATACGCAGTATTTT. Translated: CASSQEPEDTQYF.

This chain connects TRBV7-3 to TRBJ2-1; D perhaps matches TRBD2 (6 bases). The CDR3 contains 15 residues. The V end was cut by 0 bases, the J end by 0 bases, with 6 bases between. Germline V gene data show CDR1 as SGHTA and CDR2 as FQGTGA. DNA of the CDR3: TGTGCCAGCAGCTTAACGACTAGCTCCTACAATGAGCAGTTCTTC. Its protein product is CASSLTTSSYNEQFF.

The chain has TRBV6-5 and TRBJ1-3; D unresolved. Per germline, CDR1 MNHEY and CDR2 SVGAGI. V was trimmed by 6 bases and J by 4 bases, leaving 13 bases between them. CDR3 size: 14 residues. The CDR3 nucleotides are TGTGCCAGCAGGCGGGTAGGGTCGGGAAACACCATATATTTT. Translated, it gives CASRRVGSGNTIYF.

The rearrangement links TRBV27 to TRBJ2-5; 14 positions match TRBD2. The J segment lost 7 bases and the V segment lost 2 bases, leaving 12 bases of the junction unmatched. This CDR3 has 18 residues. The germline V gene has CDR1 MNHEY and CDR2 SMNVEV (reference sequence). The DNA for the CDR3 is TGTGCCAGCAGTTTACAACCTCTTGGGACTAGCGGGGGTAGGACCCAGTACTTC. Translating gives CASSLQPLGTSGGRTQYF.

The chain combines TRBV7-3 with TRBJ2-7; 8 nucleotides match TRBD2. The length of the CDR3 is 15 residues. The V segment lost 2 bases and the J segment 4 bases; nucleotides outside the gene matches: 7. CDR1 and CDR2 from the germline V gene are SGHTA and FQGTGA. Here the CDR3 DNA reads TGTGCCAGCAGCTTACGCGGGGGGACGTCGTACGAGCAGTACTTC. This sequence encodes CASSLRGGTSYEQYF.

The table lists this clone with a count of one. The rearrangement joins TRBV6-5 to TRBJ1-2; 12 nucleotides match TRBD1. Germline-derived CDR1 and CDR2 are MNHEY and SVGAGI. V was pared by 5 bases and J by 4 bases, with 5 bases of the junction left unmatched. This CDR3 spans 15 amino acids. The CDR3 reads CASSPGTGGGYGYTF. CDR3 in DNA: TGTGCCAGCAGTCCGGGGACAGGGGGCGGCTATGGCTACACCTTC.

J is TRBJ2-2 and V is TRBV7-9, with TRBD2 matching over 9 bases. V lost 4 bases and J lost 7; bases outside the gene matches: 13. Germline CDR1 reads SEHNR; CDR2 reads FQNEAQ (reference sequence). This CDR3 region has 17 residues. The CDR3 loop reads CASSSETSGTHVGELFF. CDR3 nucleotide sequence: TGTGCCAGCAGCTCGGAGACTAGCGGAACGCACGTCGGGGAGCTGTTTTTT.

This clone showed up just once. The chain recombines TRBV4-3 with TRBJ2-3; 7 positions agree with TRBD2. The germline V gene encodes CDR1 LGHNA and CDR2 YSLEER. The CDR3 runs 16 residues. V shed 0 bases and J 5 bases; nucleotides not matched to a gene: 8. The chain's CDR3 is CASSQEGPGEGDTQYF. The CDR3 nucleotides read TGCGCCAGCAGCCAAGAGGGGCCGGGGGAGGGAGATACGCAGTATTTT.

This clone was detected only a few times. This rearrangement joins TRBV28 to TRBJ2-7, with TRBD2 matching 10 bases. Unmatched junction bases numbered 8, after V lost 8 bases and J lost 1 base. Germline CDR1 reads MDHEN; CDR2 reads SYDVKM. The CDR3 extends over 15 amino acids. As DNA, the CDR3 is TGTGCCAGCGGCCCACTAGCGGGGTTTTCCTACGAGCAGTACTTC. Amino acids: CASGPLAGFSYEQYF. Based on the CDR3 plus reference TRBV28 and TRBJ2-7, the full variable domain is DVKVTQSSRYLVKRTGEKVFLECVQDMDHENMFWYRQDPGLGLRLIYFSYDVKMKEKGDIPEGYSVSREKKERFSLILESASTNQTSMYLCASGPLAGFSYEQYFGPGTRLTVT.

CDR3 in amino acids: CASSEVIAGRYSPLHF. CDR3 DNA sequence: TGTGCCAGCAGTGAAGTGATTGCAGGGAGGTATTCACCCCTCCACTTT. This sequence joins TRBV6-1 and TRBJ1-6, with D possibly being TRBD1 (5 bases). The CDR3 contains 16 residues. Trimming shortened V by 1 base and J by 8 bases, and 15 bases separated the two germline ends. The germline V gene encodes CDR1 MNHNS and CDR2 SASEGT.

The J gene is TRBJ1-6, the V gene TRBV5-1, with a possible D match to TRBD1 (6 bases). Germline CDR1 SGHRS, CDR2 YFSETQ. V gave up 2 bases and J gave up 6 bases, with 12 bases separating them. The CDR3 spans 15 residues. CDR3 residues: CASSLTGLSNSPLHF. The CDR3 DNA is TGCGCCAGCAGCTTAACAGGGCTAAGTAATTCACCCCTCCACTTT. Filled out from reference TRBV5-1 and TRBJ1-6, the complete variable domain reads KAGVTQTPRYLIKTRGQQVTLSCSPISGHRSVSWYQQTPGQGLQFLFEYFSETQRNKGNFPGRFSGRQFSNSRSEMNVSTLELGDSALYLCASSLTGLSNSPLHFGNGTRLTVT.